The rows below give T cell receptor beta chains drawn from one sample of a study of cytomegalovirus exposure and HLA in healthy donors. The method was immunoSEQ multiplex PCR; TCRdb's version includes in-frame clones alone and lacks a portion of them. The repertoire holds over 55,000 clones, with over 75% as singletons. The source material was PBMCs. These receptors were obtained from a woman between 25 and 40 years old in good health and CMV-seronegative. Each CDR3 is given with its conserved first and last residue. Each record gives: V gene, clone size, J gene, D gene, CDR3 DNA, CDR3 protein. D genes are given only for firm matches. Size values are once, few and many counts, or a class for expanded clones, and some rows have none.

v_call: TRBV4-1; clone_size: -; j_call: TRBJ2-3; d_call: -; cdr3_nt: TGCGCCAGCAGCCAAGAAGGTGCGGGAGATACGCAGTATTTT; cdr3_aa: CASSQEGAGDTQYF
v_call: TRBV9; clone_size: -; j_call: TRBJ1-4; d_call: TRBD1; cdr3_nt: TGTGCCAGCAGCGGGACGACAGGGGGTAATGAAAAACTGTTTTTT; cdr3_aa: CASSGTTGGNEKLFF
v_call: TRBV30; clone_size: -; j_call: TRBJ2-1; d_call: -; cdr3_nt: TGTGCCTGGAGTTCCTTGAGTGAGCAGTTCTTC; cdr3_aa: CAWSSLSEQFF
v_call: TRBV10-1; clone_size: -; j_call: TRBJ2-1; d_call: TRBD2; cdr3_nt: TGCGCCAGCAGCCCCCGAGGATTTAGCGGGAGTTTCGATGAGCAGTTCTTC; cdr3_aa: CASSPRGFSGSFDEQFF
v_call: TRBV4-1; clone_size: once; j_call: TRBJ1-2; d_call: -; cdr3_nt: TGCGCTGCGCAAGCCGGGGGGTATGGCTACACCTTC; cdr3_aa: CAAQAGGYGYTF
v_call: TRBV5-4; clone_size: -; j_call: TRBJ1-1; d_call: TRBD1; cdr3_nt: TGTGCCAGCAGCTTCGGGACAGGGTTTTTCCGCACTGAAGCTTTCTTT; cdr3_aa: CASSFGTGFFRTEAFF
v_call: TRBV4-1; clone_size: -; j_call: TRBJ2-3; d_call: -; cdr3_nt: TGCGCCAGCAGCCAGTACGCGGTGGATACGCAGTATTTT; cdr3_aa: CASSQYAVDTQYF
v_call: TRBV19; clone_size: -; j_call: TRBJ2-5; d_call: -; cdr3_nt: TGTGCCAGTAGTATAGGGGCTAAGACCCAGTACTTC; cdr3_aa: CASSIGAKTQYF
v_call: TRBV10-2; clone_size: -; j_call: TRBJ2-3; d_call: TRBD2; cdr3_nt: TGCGCCAGCAGTGGGCAAGGACTAGCCGCGGGAGATACGCAGTATTTT; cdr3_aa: CASSGQGLAAGDTQYF
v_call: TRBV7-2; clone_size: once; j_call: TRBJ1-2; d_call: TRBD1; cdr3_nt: TGTGCCAGCAGCGTGGATACCGGGACAGAAGTCTATGGCTACACCTTC; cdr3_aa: CASSVDTGTEVYGYTF
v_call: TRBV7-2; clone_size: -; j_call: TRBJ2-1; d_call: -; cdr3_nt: TGTGCCAGCAGCTTAGACGCGGTGAGCTCCTACAATGAGCAGTTCTTC; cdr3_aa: CASSLDAVSSYNEQFF
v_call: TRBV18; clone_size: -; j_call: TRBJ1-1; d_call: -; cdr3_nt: TGTGCCAGCTCACAGGCGGTCGGGGGTGAAGCTTTCTTT; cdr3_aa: CASSQAVGGEAFF
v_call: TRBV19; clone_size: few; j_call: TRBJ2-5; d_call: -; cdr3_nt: TGTGCCAGTAGTAGCGGACAGAGCAAAGAGACCCAGTACTTC; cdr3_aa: CASSSGQSKETQYF
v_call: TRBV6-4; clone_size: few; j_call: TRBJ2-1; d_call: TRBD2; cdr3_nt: TGTGCCAGCAGTGTTAGCGGGGGGGGCCCCAATGAGCAGTTCTTC; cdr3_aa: CASSVSGGGPNEQFF
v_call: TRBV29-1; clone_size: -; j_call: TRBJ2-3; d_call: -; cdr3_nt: TGCAGCGTTGAAGAGAGGTCAGATACGCAGTATTTT; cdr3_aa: CSVEERSDTQYF
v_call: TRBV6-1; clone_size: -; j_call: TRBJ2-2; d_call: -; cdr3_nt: TGTGCCAGCAGTGAAATCGGGGATACCGGGGAGCTGTTTTTT; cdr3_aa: CASSEIGDTGELFF
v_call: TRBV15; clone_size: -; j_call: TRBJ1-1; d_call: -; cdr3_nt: TGTGCCACCAGCAGAGACCTAGGGAACACTGAAGCTTTCTTT; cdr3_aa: CATSRDLGNTEAFF
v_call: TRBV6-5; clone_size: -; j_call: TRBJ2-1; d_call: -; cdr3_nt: TGTGCCAGCAGTCCAGACTCCCCCGGCAATGAGCAGTTCTTC; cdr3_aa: CASSPDSPGNEQFF
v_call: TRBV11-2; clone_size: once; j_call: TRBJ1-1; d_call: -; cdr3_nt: TGTGCCAGCAGCTGGGACACGCACACTGAAGCTTTCTTT; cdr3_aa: CASSWDTHTEAFF
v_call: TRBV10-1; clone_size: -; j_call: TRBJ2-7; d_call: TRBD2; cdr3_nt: TGCGCCAGCAGTGACGGGGGGTCCGACGAGCAGTACTTC; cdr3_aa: CASSDGGSDEQYF
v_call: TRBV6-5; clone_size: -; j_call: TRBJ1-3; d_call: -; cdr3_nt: TGTGCCAGCACCCACTTGGACACCATATATTTT; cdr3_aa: CASTHLDTIYF
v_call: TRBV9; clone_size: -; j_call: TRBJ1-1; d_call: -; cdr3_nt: TGTGCCAGCACCCTTACGGGGGAGCGGAACACTGAAGCTTTCTTT; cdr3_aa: CASTLTGERNTEAFF
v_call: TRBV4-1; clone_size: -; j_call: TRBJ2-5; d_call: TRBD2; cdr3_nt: TGCGCCAGCAGCTTTCGGACTAGCGGGGGCCTGAGACCTCAAGAGACCCAGTACTTC; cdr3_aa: CASSFRTSGGLRPQETQYF
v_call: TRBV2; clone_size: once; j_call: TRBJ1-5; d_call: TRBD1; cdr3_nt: TGTGCCAGCAGTGAAGGGACAGGGGAGTTGCCCCAGCATTTT; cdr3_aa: CASSEGTGELPQHF
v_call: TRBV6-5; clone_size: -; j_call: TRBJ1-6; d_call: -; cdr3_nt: TGTGCCAGTTCCCAAACCCGGGACACTGCTTCACCCCTCCACTTT; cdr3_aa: CASSQTRDTASPLHF
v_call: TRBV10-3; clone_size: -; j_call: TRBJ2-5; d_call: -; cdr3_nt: TGTGCCACGATGGTAGGGGTGGGGAAGACCCAGTACTTC; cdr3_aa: CATMVGVGKTQYF
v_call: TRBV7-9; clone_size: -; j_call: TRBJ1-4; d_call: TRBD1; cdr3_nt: TGTGCCAGCAGCTTGGAGACAGGGGGAGAAAAACTGTTTTTT; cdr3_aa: CASSLETGGEKLFF
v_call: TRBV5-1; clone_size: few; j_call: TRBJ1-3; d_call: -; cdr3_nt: TGCGCCAGCAGCCTAACGACAGGCTCTGGAAACACCATATATTTT; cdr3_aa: CASSLTTGSGNTIYF
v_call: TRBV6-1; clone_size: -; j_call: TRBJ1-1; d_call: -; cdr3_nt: TGTGCCAGCAGGGGGGCCGAAGCTTTCTTT; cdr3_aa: CASRGAEAFF
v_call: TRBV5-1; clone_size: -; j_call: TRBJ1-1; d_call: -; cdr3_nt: TGCGCCAGCAGCTTGGGTGACAGGGAAGCTTTCTTT; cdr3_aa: CASSLGDREAFF
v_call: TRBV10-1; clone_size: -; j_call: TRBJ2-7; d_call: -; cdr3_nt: TGCGCCAGCAGTGAAGTCAGGGCCCTTACCTACGAGCAGTACTTC; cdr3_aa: CASSEVRALTYEQYF
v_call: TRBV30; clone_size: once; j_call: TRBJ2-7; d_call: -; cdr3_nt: TGTGCCTGGAGGACAGTTTTGAGCTCCTACGAGCAGTACTTC; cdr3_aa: CAWRTVLSSYEQYF
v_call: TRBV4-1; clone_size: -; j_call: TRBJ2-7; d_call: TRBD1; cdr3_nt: TGCGCCAGCAGCCAAGAGCCGCGACAGGGTACCCACGAGCAGTACTTC; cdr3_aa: CASSQEPRQGTHEQYF